The next 4 T cell receptor beta chains were all read from a single sample in a study of human T cells and chemical hapten exposure. TCRdb passed the RACE reads through MiXCR, listing each CDR3 protein once. The data contain approximately 34,000 distinct CDR3 sequences, approximately 5.5% of them singletons. Time point denoted: healthy volunteer bleed at 6 weeks. Total RNA was isolated from whole blood that had not been fractionated. Sequencing was done on a sample of whole blood. Every receptor here comes from a human donor in good health. Some clones in this sample may be carry-over from other donors' samples.

There are many counts of this clonotype. The chain links TRBV12-3 or TRBV12-4 to TRBJ2-1; D remains ambiguous. Trimming left V 2 bases short and J 15 bases short, with 14 bases between. The length of the CDR3 is 12 residues. In nucleotides, the CDR3 is TGTGCCAGCAGTTTAAGATCAGGAGCCCCGTTCTTC. Encoded protein: CASSLRSGAPFF.

This clonotype was counted ten times or more. The V and J genes are TRBV11-2 and TRBJ1-2; D gene ambiguous. V shed 8 bases and J shed 5 bases, with 9 bases lying between them. Germline CDR1 SGHAT, CDR2 FQNNGV. CDR3 length equals 11 residues. CDR3 bases: TGTGCCAGCCGCAGAATTTATGGCTACACCTTC. Amino acids: CASRRIYGYTF.

The sample holds a few counts of this clonotype. The V call is TRBV3-1, the J call TRBJ2-7; 9 nucleotides line up with TRBD1. The germline gives CDR1 LGHDT, CDR2 YNNKEL (reference sequence). The CDR3 is 15 residues long. V shed 0 bases and J 1 base; nucleotides not matched to a gene: 1. CDR3 DNA sequence: TGTGCCAGCAGCCAAGATGGGACAGGGTCCTACGAGCAGTACTTC. Residues: CASSQDGTGSYEQYF.

This clonotype was picked up many times. CDR3 protein: CASSEKDRRYEQYF. The CDR3 DNA reads TGTGCCAGCAGCGAAAAGGACAGGAGATACGAGCAGTACTTC. This sequence joins TRBV11-2 and TRBJ2-7, with 7 positions matching TRBD1. The CDR3 covers 14 residues. Germline CDR1 and CDR2: SGHAT and FQNNGV. V shed 5 bases and J 4 bases; nucleotides not matched to a gene: 8.